The 22 T cell receptor beta chains below were found in one sample sequenced in a study of shared clonotypes between healthy human individuals. Positively selected for CCR7, the CD45RO-negative cells used as naive CD8 cells excluded terminally differentiated effector memory CD45RA+ cells. Profiled with immunoSEQ multiplex PCR; TCRdb holds only in-frame clones, not every one. The table has millions of clones, roughly 94% seen once. The sample comprised naive CD8+ T cells sorted from blood. These receptors were collected from a young man in good health.

The chain is built from TRBV27 and TRBJ2-2; D remains unclear. The CDR3 has 13 residues. Between the trimmed V and J ends, which lost 1 base and 2 bases, there was a span of 2 bases. Germline V gene lookup returns CDR1 MNHEY and CDR2 SMNVEV (reference sequence). As DNA, the CDR3 is TGTGCCAGCAGTTTATACAACACCGGGGAGCTGTTTTTT. The encoded protein is CASSLYNTGELFF.

The rearrangement links TRBV28 to TRBJ1-3, with 7 positions matching TRBD1. With 3 bases clipped from V and 2 bases from J, the junction kept 1 base outside the gene matches. The V gene's germline CDR1 is MDHEN and CDR2 SYDVKM. The length of the CDR3 is 14 residues. CDR3 loop: CASSFQGAGNTIYF. In DNA, the CDR3 is TGTGCCAGCAGTTTTCAGGGGGCTGGAAACACCATATATTTT.

This clone showed up just once. The sample holds other DNA sequences that translate to the same CDR3. This rearrangement joins TRBV5-6 to TRBJ2-7; 11 bases fit TRBD2. Trimming removed 3 bases from V and 4 bases from J; junction bases left unmatched: 6. There are 15 residues in the CDR3. From germline, CDR1 is SGHDT and CDR2 YYEEEE. The CDR3 is CASSSGLAGPYEQYF. DNA of the CDR3: TGTGCCAGCAGCTCAGGACTAGCGGGCCCTTACGAGCAGTACTTC.

Worth noting for this clone: Other DNA sequences in this specimen translate into the identical CDR3. This rearrangement joins TRBV5-4 to TRBJ2-7, with TRBD1 as a possible D gene (7 bases). Germline V CDR1 and CDR2: SGHNT, YYREEE (reference sequence). Between the trimmed V and J ends, which lost 1 base and 3 bases, there was a span of 8 bases. The CDR3 has 13 amino acids. The DNA of the CDR3 is TGTGCCAGCAGCTTGCAGGGGGGCTACGAGCAGTACTTC. Amino acids: CASSLQGGYEQYF.

The rearrangement uses TRBV10-3 and TRBJ2-3; D is undetermined. This CDR3 region has 17 residues. The germline gives CDR1 ENHRY, CDR2 SYGVKD. Trimming pared 3 bases from V and 0 bases from J, leaving 16 bases between. CDR3 DNA: TGTGCCATCAGTGACCCCCAGGAGCTGGCTAGCACAGATACGCAGTATTTT. Protein sequence: CAISDPQELASTDTQYF.

V is TRBV9 and J is TRBJ1-1, with D possibly being TRBD1 (6 bases). Germline loops: CDR1 SGDLS, CDR2 YYNGEE. The CDR3 spans 13 residues. V was cut by 4 bases and J by 6 bases, with 13 bases left in between. The CDR3 coding sequence is TGTGCCAGCAGCTCCGATTCAGGGGCTGAAGCTTTCTTT. Its translation: CASSSDSGAEAFF.

This chain uses TRBV4-1 with TRBJ2-7; 7 bases map to TRBD1. The CDR3 extends over 15 amino acids. Germline V gene lookup returns CDR1 MGHRA and CDR2 YSYEKL. V was clipped by 3 bases and J by 4 bases; unmatched bases: 9. The CDR3 protein is CASSHLPGQSYEQYF. The DNA of the CDR3 is TGCGCCAGCAGCCATTTGCCGGGACAGAGTTACGAGCAGTACTTC.

This chain uses TRBV30 with TRBJ1-1; D remains ambiguous. The V gene's germline CDR1 is GTSNPN and CDR2 SVGIG (reference sequence). Trimming removed 3 bases at V and 5 bases at J, with 13 bases between. CDR3 length: 13 residues. As DNA, the CDR3 is TGTGCCTGGAGCGCGGGGATGGGGACTGAAGCTTTCTTT. Translation: CAWSAGMGTEAFF. The entire variable domain, with the rest obtained from reference TRBV30 and TRBJ1-1, is as follows: SQTIHQWPATLVQPVGSPLSLECTVEGTSNPNLYWYRQAAGRGLQLLFYSVGIGQISSEVPQNLSASRPQDRQFILSSKKLLLSDSGFYLCAWSAGMGTEAFFGQGTRLTVV.

About this clone itself: Additional DNA sequences in this sample encode the identical CDR3. The CDR3 region is CASSQEQADSYEQYF. The CDR3, as DNA: TGCGCCAGCAGCCAAGAACAGGCGGACTCCTACGAGCAGTACTTC. This rearrangement joins TRBV4-1 to TRBJ2-7; perhaps TRBD1 as D (5 bases). This CDR3 has 15 residues. Germline V gives CDR1 MGHRA, CDR2 YSYEKL. The V and J ends lost 0 bases and 0 bases respectively, with 9 bases between them.

This clone was observed once. The sample holds other DNA sequences that translate to the same CDR3. The V call is TRBV6-5, the J call TRBJ2-1; D may be TRBD1 (6 bases). Trimming left V 0 bases short and J 0 bases short, with 9 bases between. This CDR3 is built from 16 residues. Germline V lookup: CDR1 MNHEY, CDR2 SVGAGI. CDR3 sequence reads: CASSYSQGSSYNEQFF. The CDR3, as DNA: TGTGCCAGCAGTTACTCGCAGGGGAGCTCCTACAATGAGCAGTTCTTC.

A word on this clone: Other DNA sequences from this sample encode an identical CDR3 as well. This chain uses TRBV11-2 with TRBJ1-5, with D unclear. CDR3 size: 14 residues. Germline assignment: CDR1 SGHAT and CDR2 FQNNGV. V was pared by 3 bases and J by 3 bases, with 9 bases between. The CDR3 coding sequence is TGTGCCAGCAGCTTGGGCCCCGTCAATCAGCCCCAGCATTTT. It specifies CASSLGPVNQPQHF.

V is TRBV28 and J is TRBJ2-4; D is possibly TRBD2 (5 bases). The CDR3 runs 12 residues. CDR1 is MDHEN and CDR2 is SYDVKM in the germline V gene. The germline V and J ends were trimmed by 6 bases and 13 bases, with 16 bases remaining between them. This CDR3 is CASRDRGIPQYF. The DNA for the CDR3 is TGTGCCAGCAGGGACCGGGGAATACCACAGTACTTC.

Of note for this clone: Other DNA sequences in the same sample also yield this CDR3. The chain uses TRBV6-5 and TRBJ2-7; D remains unclear. The CDR3 contains 12 residues. The germline CDR1 and CDR2 sequences are MNHEY and SVGAGI. The germline V and J ends were trimmed by 4 bases and 2 bases, with 6 bases remaining between them. The CDR3 here is CASSSGAYEQYF. The CDR3 bases are TGTGCCAGCAGTTCTGGGGCCTACGAGCAGTACTTC.

The J gene is TRBJ2-5, the V gene TRBV12-5, with 9 bases matching TRBD2. The end of the DNA is better explained by TRBJ2-7, so the J call may be wrong. Germline V lookup: CDR1 LGHNT, CDR2 FRNRAP. The CDR3 consists of 16 residues. The CDR3 sequence is CASGLVIAGDSYEQYF. Here the CDR3 DNA reads TGTGCTAGTGGTTTGGTCATAGCGGGAGATTCCTACGAGCAGTACTTC.

The rearrangement uses TRBV9 and TRBJ2-1, with D maybe TRBD2 (5 bases). The CDR3 has 16 amino acids. In germline, CDR1 is SGDLS, CDR2 YYNGEE. The V end lost 4 bases, the J end lost 5 bases, and 19 bases lay between the germline ends. The CDR3 bases are TGTGCCAGCAGCTTTCCCAGAGGGCTGGATGACAATGAGCAGTTCTTC. It codes for CASSFPRGLDDNEQFF.

The V and J genes are TRBV2 and TRBJ1-2; 10 positions match TRBD1. Germline lookup yields CDR1 SNHLY and CDR2 FYNNEI. This CDR3 is 15 amino acids long. The V segment lost 5 bases and the J segment 4 bases; nucleotides outside the gene matches: 7. The CDR3 here is CASSLDRGLSYGYTF. CDR3 bases: TGTGCCAGCAGTTTAGACAGGGGGCTTAGCTATGGCTACACCTTC.

This chain uses TRBV6-5 with TRBJ2-5; 12 bases fit TRBD1. Germline values: CDR1 MNHEY, CDR2 SVGAGI. This CDR3 is 15 amino acids long. Unmatched junction bases numbered 2, after V lost 2 bases and J lost 4 bases. The CDR3 region is CASSYRDRGRETQYF. The CDR3 bases are TGTGCCAGCAGTTACAGGGACAGGGGGCGAGAGACCCAGTACTTC.

The rearrangement links TRBV2 to TRBJ2-1; no clear D gene. V lost 3 bases to trimming and J lost 6 bases, with 9 bases between them. This CDR3 region has 13 residues. The germline V gene has CDR1 SNHLY and CDR2 FYNNEI. The CDR3 nucleotides read TGTGCCAGCAGTGATTTCCGGATCAATGAGCAGTTCTTC. As protein: CASSDFRINEQFF.

V gene TRBV6-6 combines with J gene TRBJ1-2, with D possibly TRBD1 on 5 matching bases. The ends were cut back, 0 bases at V and 5 bases at J, with 7 bases in the middle. The CDR3 has 13 amino acids. The germline V gene encodes CDR1 MNHNY and CDR2 SVGAGI (reference sequence). CDR3 in DNA: TGTGCCAGCAGTTACTCGACAGTTTATGGCTACACCTTC. Protein sequence: CASSYSTVYGYTF.

This clone was recorded once. CDR3 nucleotide sequence: TGTGCCACCAGCAGAGATAATCCGACAGAAAATCAGCCCCAGCATTTT. As protein: CATSRDNPTENQPQHF. The J gene is TRBJ1-5, the V gene TRBV15, with D maybe TRBD1 (5 bases). The CDR3 length is 16 residues. Per germline, CDR1 LNHNV and CDR2 YYDKDF (reference sequence). The V and J ends lost 0 bases and 4 bases respectively, with 13 bases between them.

The V call is TRBV7-2, the J call TRBJ1-5; perhaps TRBD1 as D (6 bases). This CDR3 spans 15 amino acids. V gave up 5 bases and J gave up 10 bases, with 21 bases separating them. From germline, CDR1 is SGHTA and CDR2 FQGNSA. The chain's CDR3 is CASSPGAGDYRPQHF. The CDR3 DNA reads as TGTGCCAGCAGCCCGGGGGCAGGGGACTATCGACCCCAGCATTTT.

This clone has ten or more counts. The rearrangement links TRBV30 to TRBJ2-4; 14 positions agree with TRBD2. The length of the CDR3 is 16 residues. Per germline, CDR1 GTSNPN and CDR2 SVGIG (reference sequence). CDR3 sequence: CACRRLAGGPADIQYF. Here the CDR3 DNA reads TGTGCTTGCCGCAGACTAGCGGGAGGGCCGGCGGACATTCAGTACTTC.